The next 32 T cell receptor beta chains were all read from a single sample in a study of regulatory T cells in long-lasting Graves disease. TCR beta libraries were built with iRepertoire HTBI primers and Arm-PCR of CDR3 regions. A single record per CDR3 protein comes from TCRdb applying MiXCR to the multiplex PCR reads. This sample carries about 470,000 distinct CDR3 sequences, about a fifth of them seen once, and the ten largest clones take over 6%. Time point described: persistent/refractory GD, antithyroid drugs over 5 years with positive TRAb. The TCR library used RNA extracted from PBMCs. Sequenced material: peripheral blood mononuclear cells (PBMCs), taken when the disease was refractory, from a patient treated with antithyroid drugs. The receptors shown here come from a female donor with Graves disease.

The sample holds a few counts of this clonotype. The V call is TRBV27, the J call TRBJ1-2; D remains ambiguous. Per germline, CDR1 MNHEY and CDR2 SMNVEV (reference sequence). V lost 8 bases, J lost 1 base, and 17 bases lay in between. The CDR3 totals 15 residues. The CDR3 spells CASRRETDGNYGYTF. CDR3 in DNA: TGTGCCAGCCGCCGGGAAACGGACGGTAACTATGGCTACACCTTC.

This rearrangement joins TRBV5-6 to TRBJ2-7, with TRBD2 identical over 11 bases. Looked up from germline, CDR1 is SGHDT and CDR2 is YYEEEE. V lost 4 bases and J lost 1; bases outside the gene matches: 10. There are 17 residues in the CDR3. CDR3 bases: TGTGCCAGCAGCCCGGGACTAGCGGAGCTTCCTTCCTACGAGCAGTACTTC. It encodes CASSPGLAELPSYEQYF. Variable domain in full (rest from reference TRBV5-6 and TRBJ2-7): DAGVTQSPTHLIKTRGQQVTLRCSPKSGHDTVSWYQQALGQGPQFIFQYYEEEERQRGNFPDRFSGHQFPNYSSELNVNALLLGDSALYLCASSPGLAELPSYEQYFGPGTRLTVT.

V and J are TRBV9 and TRBJ2-1; 8 bases line up with TRBD2. Trimming at V came to 4 bases and at J to 1 base, leaving 7 bases not matched to a gene. The CDR3 sequence is 16 residues long. Germline loops: CDR1 SGDLS, CDR2 YYNGEE. CDR3 amino acids: CASSFRLARSYNEQFF. The DNA of the CDR3 is TGTGCCAGCAGCTTCCGACTAGCGAGGTCCTACAATGAGCAGTTCTTC.

The table lists this clonotype with a few counts. This CDR3 reads CASRSGTGAVGNTIYF. The CDR3 coding sequence is TGTGCCAGCAGGTCCGGGACAGGGGCCGTTGGAAACACCATATATTTT. The J gene is TRBJ1-3, the V gene TRBV2; TRBD1 agrees at 10 bases. Germline CDR1 is SNHLY and CDR2 is FYNNEI. The CDR3 contains 16 residues. The V and J ends lost 6 bases and 3 bases, in that order; junction bases with no gene match: 8.

The rearrangement uses TRBV28 and TRBJ2-7; D remains unclear. In germline, CDR1 is MDHEN, CDR2 SYDVKM. V shed 10 bases and J shed 6 bases, with 13 bases lying between them. The CDR3 is made up of 11 amino acids. CDR3 DNA: TGTGCCACCAAGGTAGGGTCCGAGCAGTACTTC. It translates to CATKVGSEQYF. The entire variable domain, with the rest obtained from reference TRBV28 and TRBJ2-7, is as follows: DVKVTQSSRYLVKRTGEKVFLECVQDMDHENMFWYRQDPGLGLRLIYFSYDVKMKEKGDIPEGYSVSREKKERFSLILESASTNQTSMYLCATKVGSEQYFGPGTRLTVT.

As to this clonotype: A read error may explain this, as a much larger clone is one base away. The CDR3 does not end in the conserved phenylalanine or tryptophan, so this is likely a read error. This rearrangement joins TRBV6-2 or TRBV6-3 to TRBJ2-5; tentative D call: TRBD2 (7 bases). The CDR3 covers 14 residues. CDR1 and CDR2 from the germline V gene are MNHEY and SVGEGT. The V gene lost 6 bases and the J gene lost 5 bases, with 16 bases spanning the gap. The CDR3 DNA sequence: TGTGCCAGCAGAGGTCCCGGGGGGCGGGAGACCCAGTACCTC. Its translation: CASRGPGGRETQYL.

The V gene is TRBV9, the J gene TRBJ2-1; the D gene is possibly TRBD1 (7 bases). V was pared by 1 base and J by 10 bases, with 15 bases between. Germline CDR1 is SGDLS and CDR2 is YYNGEE. CDR3 length: 14 amino acids. The DNA for the CDR3 is TGTGCCAGCAGCGTACACAGGGGAAGCGGGGAGCAGTTCTTC. It specifies CASSVHRGSGEQFF.

The chain has TRBV29-1 and TRBJ1-3; D might be TRBD1 (6 bases). Germline CDR1 reads SQVTM; CDR2 reads ANQGSEA. The CDR3 covers 17 residues. Trimming stripped 0 bases from V and 11 bases from J, with 26 bases between. CDR3 nucleotides: TGCAGCGTTGAAGATTTGTCTCTAGGCCCGGGGACATCCCCCATATATTTT. Translation: CSVEDLSLGPGTSPIYF.

The sample holds many counts of this clonotype. The chain uses TRBV7-2 and TRBJ2-7; possible D gene TRBD2, 6 bases. The CDR3 sequence is 13 residues long. CDR1 is SGHTA, CDR2 FQGNSA, per germline. V was pared by 8 bases and J by 6 bases, with 17 bases between. Here the CDR3 DNA reads TGTGCCAGCCGAGAGAGGGTGGGGGGCGAGCAGTACTTC. This codes for CASRERVGGEQYF.

At least ten counts were recorded for this clonotype. V gene TRBV6-1 combines with J gene TRBJ2-5; D is perhaps TRBD1 or TRBD2 (5 bases each). The CDR3 sequence is 15 residues long. In germline, CDR1 is MNHNS, CDR2 SASEGT. Trimming pared 6 bases from V and 5 bases from J, leaving 19 bases between. The CDR3 bases are TGTGCCAGCAGGACTGCAGGGACGGTTTCTGAGACCCAGTACTTC. It specifies CASRTAGTVSETQYF.

The chain carries TRBV25-1 and TRBJ2-2; D gene uncertain. Germline V gives CDR1 MGHDK, CDR2 SYGVNS. With 7 bases removed from V and 7 bases from J, the gap between germline ends came to 13 bases. The CDR3 has 13 residues. The CDR3 loop reads CASIGYLGGELFF. In DNA form, the CDR3 reads TGTGCCAGCATTGGGTATTTGGGCGGGGAGCTGTTTTTT.

J is TRBJ2-3 and V is TRBV5-1, with TRBD2 matching 14 bases. With 3 bases clipped from V and 6 bases from J, the junction kept 6 bases outside the gene matches. Germline V gene sequence: CDR1 SGHRS, CDR2 YFSETQ. The CDR3 has 16 amino acids. The CDR3 DNA sequence: TGCGCCAGCAGCTACGGGACTAGCGGGGGAACGGATACGCAGTATTTT. Translating gives CASSYGTSGGTDTQYF. Filled out from reference TRBV5-1 and TRBJ2-3, the complete variable domain reads KAGVTQTPRYLIKTRGQQVTLSCSPISGHRSVSWYQQTPGQGLQFLFEYFSETQRNKGNFPGRFSGRQFSNSRSEMNVSTLELGDSALYLCASSYGTSGGTDTQYFGPGTRLTVL.

This clonotype has a handful of counts. The V gene is TRBV27, the J gene TRBJ2-2; D may be TRBD2 (5 bases). The CDR3 runs 15 residues. Trimming shortened V by 2 bases and J by 1 base, and 8 bases separated the two germline ends. Germline values: CDR1 MNHEY, CDR2 SMNVEV (reference sequence). The CDR3 bases are TGTGCCAGCAGTTTAATGCGGGTGAACACCGGGGAGCTGTTTTTT. This translates into CASSLMRVNTGELFF.

This sequence joins TRBV10-3 and TRBJ1-3; 7 nucleotides align to TRBD1. Germline V CDR1 and CDR2: ENHRY, SYGVKD. V lost 4 bases, J lost 8 bases, and 8 bases stayed unmatched. The CDR3 is 14 amino acids. For the CDR3, the DNA is TGTGCCATCAGTGGAACAGTCCAGGGGGACACCATATATTTT. It translates to CAISGTVQGDTIYF.

In its sample, this clonotype was seen many times. V is TRBV3-1 and J is TRBJ2-7; D gene unclear. This CDR3 region has 11 residues. Per the germline V gene, CDR1 is LGHDT and CDR2 is YNNKEL (reference sequence). Trimming took off 4 bases at V and 7 bases at J, with 8 bases between the two ends. The CDR3: CASSLNGEQYF. The CDR3 coding sequence is TGTGCCAGCAGCCTAAATGGTGAGCAGTACTTC.

Only a few counts were recorded for this clonotype. The chain couples TRBV10-3 to TRBJ1-5; tentative D call: TRBD1 (5 bases). Germline loops: CDR1 ENHRY, CDR2 SYGVKD. Trimming stripped 7 bases from V and 3 bases from J, with 10 bases between. The CDR3 totals 13 residues. This chain's CDR3 is CAIKTDHNQPQHF. CDR3 bases: TGTGCCATCAAGACAGATCACAATCAGCCCCAGCATTTT.

This clonotype was observed at least ten times. This rearrangement joins TRBV6-1 to TRBJ2-5; D is undetermined. Per the germline V gene, CDR1 is MNHNS and CDR2 is SASEGT. The CDR3 totals 14 residues. Trimming removed 6 bases from V and 3 bases from J, with 14 bases in between. CDR3 sequence reads: CASRNAGDKETQYF. The CDR3 nucleotides are TGTGCCAGCAGAAATGCCGGTGACAAAGAGACCCAGTACTTC.

This chain connects TRBV7-9 to TRBJ2-2; TRBD2 agrees at 7 bases. CDR1 is SEHNR, CDR2 FQNEAQ, per germline (reference sequence). V trimming: 8 bases; J trimming: 2 bases; junction bases outside the gene matches: 14. The CDR3 contains 17 residues. The CDR3 protein is CASALSGTHLNTGELFF. For the CDR3, the DNA is TGTGCCAGCGCCTTGAGCGGGACTCACCTTAACACCGGGGAGCTGTTTTTT.

This clonotype was recorded many times. The V gene is TRBV12-3 or TRBV12-4, the J gene TRBJ1-1, with 7 bases that match TRBD1. This CDR3 region has 17 residues. V gave up 6 bases and J gave up 5 bases; unmatched junction bases: 18. This chain's CDR3 is CASRHHLTGVASTEAFF. For the CDR3, the DNA is TGTGCCAGCAGGCATCACCTCACAGGGGTTGCGTCGACTGAAGCTTTCTTT.

The chain carries TRBV4-1 and TRBJ2-2, with D possibly being TRBD1 or TRBD2 (5 bases each). The CDR3 consists of 14 residues. CDR1 is MGHRA, CDR2 YSYEKL, per germline. Trimming cost V 4 bases and J 10 bases, with 16 bases left between them. CDR3 protein: CASSRTRGREELFF. CDR3 DNA sequence: TGCGCCAGCAGCCGCACCCGGGGACGAGAGGAGCTGTTTTTT.

This clonotype was detected ten times or more. CDR3 in DNA: TGCGCCAGCAGATACTCCTTGCGAAGGGCGGGGAACACTGAAGCTTTCTTT. Amino acids: CASRYSLRRAGNTEAFF. This chain uses TRBV5-1 with TRBJ1-1; no definite D call. The V and J ends lost 5 bases and 1 base respectively, with 21 bases between them. This CDR3 has 17 amino acids. Germline V gene lookup returns CDR1 SGHRS and CDR2 YFSETQ. The whole variable domain, remainder taken from reference TRBV5-1 and TRBJ1-1, is KAGVTQTPRYLIKTRGQQVTLSCSPISGHRSVSWYQQTPGQGLQFLFEYFSETQRNKGNFPGRFSGRQFSNSRSEMNVSTLELGDSALYLCASRYSLRRAGNTEAFFGQGTRLTVV.

The chain combines TRBV12-3 or TRBV12-4 with TRBJ1-2; 7 bases agree with TRBD1. This CDR3 spans 14 amino acids. The V segment lost 10 bases and the J segment 0 bases; nucleotides outside the gene matches: 8. The DNA for the CDR3 is TGTGCCATCGGGGGGACAGTAACTAACTATGGCTACACCTTC. Translating gives CAIGGTVTNYGYTF.

Points on this clonotype: No conserved phenylalanine or tryptophan ends this CDR3, so it is likely a read error. J is TRBJ1-1 and V is TRBV11-2; no reliable D call. With 2 bases removed from V and 1 base from J, the gap between germline ends came to 14 bases. The CDR3 has 16 residues. Germline CDR1 and CDR2: SGHAT and FQNNGV. CDR3 sequence (DNA): TGTGCCAGCAGCTTAAACCCCCCGGCGACGAACACTGAAGCTTTCTCT. This encodes CASSLNPPATNTEAFS.

The chain uses TRBV7-2 and TRBJ2-2; 7 bases are a match to TRBD1. The V and J ends lost 5 bases and 4 bases, in that order; junction bases with no gene match: 7. Germline CDR1 SGHTA, CDR2 FQGNSA. The length of the CDR3 is 15 residues. CDR3 nucleotides: TGTGCCAGCAGCCTCGGACAGGCCCCCACCGGGGAGCTGTTTTTT. Translation gives CASSLGQAPTGELFF. The full variable domain, rest sourced from reference TRBV7-2 and TRBJ2-2, is GAGVSQSPSNKVTEKGKDVELRCDPISGHTALYWYRQSLGQGLEFLIYFQGNSAPDKSGLPSDRFSAERTGGSVSTLTIQRTQQEDSAVYLCASSLGQAPTGELFFGEGSRLTVL.

This rearrangement joins TRBV7-2 to TRBJ2-2; D remains ambiguous. Germline CDR1 reads SGHTA; CDR2 reads FQGNSA. V was cut by 1 base and J by 5 bases, with 8 bases left in between. This CDR3 is 14 amino acids long. The CDR3 region is CASSLVAETGELFF. In DNA form, the CDR3 reads TGTGCCAGCAGCTTAGTGGCGGAGACCGGGGAGCTGTTTTTT.

This clonotype was counted between two and nine times. This chain uses TRBV7-3 with TRBJ2-1; 13 bases line up with TRBD2. Trimming at V came to 5 bases and at J to 10 bases, leaving 11 bases not matched to a gene. The CDR3 runs 16 residues. The germline gives CDR1 SGHTA, CDR2 FQGTGA. CDR3 nucleotides: TGTGCCAGCAGCCTTTCGACTAGCGGGAGGTTTGGGGAGCAGTTCTTC. Protein product: CASSLSTSGRFGEQFF. Using reference TRBV7-3 and TRBJ2-1 for the parts outside the CDR3, the full variable domain is GAGVSQTPSNKVTEKGKYVELRCDPISGHTALYWYRQSLGQGPEFLIYFQGTGAADDSGLPNDRFFAVRPEGSVSTLKIQRTERGDSAVYLCASSLSTSGRFGEQFFGPGTRLTVL.

The chain joins TRBV20-1 to TRBJ2-1; D ambiguous. The V end lost 2 bases, the J end lost 15 bases, and 23 bases lay between the germline ends. The CDR3 totals 14 residues. Germline CDR1 and CDR2: DFQATT and SNEGSKA (reference sequence). The CDR3 region has the DNA TGCAGTGCTAGAAGCCCGGACCACGTCTATATTCGGTTCTTC. It codes for CSARSPDHVYIRFF.

This clonotype was seen repeatedly, ten times or more. V and J are TRBV11-2 and TRBJ1-4, with no clear D. The germline gives CDR1 SGHAT, CDR2 FQNNGV. Trimming took off 5 bases at V and 0 bases at J, with 10 bases between the two ends. The CDR3 contains 15 residues. The CDR3 nucleotides are TGTGCCAGCAGCCGAAGCGGGTCAACTAATGAAAAACTGTTTTTT. As protein: CASSRSGSTNEKLFF.

This clonotype showed up many times. This rearrangement joins TRBV12-3 or TRBV12-4 to TRBJ2-2; no reliable D call. This CDR3 has 12 amino acids. V lost 6 bases to trimming and J lost 6 bases, with 8 bases between them. The CDR3 coding sequence is TGTGCCAGCAGCTTCCGGGCCGGGGAGCTGTTTTTT. This encodes CASSFRAGELFF.

This clonotype has only one observation. V is TRBV29-1 and J is TRBJ2-7, with D possibly matching TRBD2 (7 bases). This CDR3 comprises 15 residues. With 4 bases removed from V and 0 bases from J, the gap between germline ends came to 16 bases. Germline V lookup: CDR1 SQVTM, CDR2 ANQGSEA. CDR3 region: CSVVRQGRDSYEQYF. DNA for the CDR3: TGCAGCGTTGTGAGGCAGGGGAGGGACTCCTACGAGCAGTACTTC.

This sequence joins TRBV20-1 and TRBJ2-5; the D call may be TRBD1 or TRBD2 (5 bases each). Germline V lookup: CDR1 DFQATT, CDR2 SNEGSKA (reference sequence). This CDR3 comprises 18 residues. V lost 0 bases and J lost 5, with 25 bases in between. The CDR3 DNA reads as TGCAGTGCTAGAGAGCCGACCGGGACCGCTCCGTGGCCGGAGACCCAGTACTTC. This sequence encodes CSAREPTGTAPWPETQYF.

This clonotype has only a few counts. The rearrangement joins TRBV3-1 to TRBJ2-5, with 7 bases aligning to TRBD2. The CDR3 has 17 amino acids. The germline V gene encodes CDR1 LGHDT and CDR2 YNNKEL (reference sequence). Trimming removed 0 bases from V and 0 bases from J; junction bases left unmatched: 7. CDR3 loop: CASSQEIWGGDQETQYF. The CDR3 coding sequence is TGTGCCAGCAGCCAAGAGATTTGGGGGGGGGACCAAGAGACCCAGTACTTC.